This T cell receptor (beta chain) was obtained from a study of cytomegalovirus exposure and HLA in healthy donors listed by TCRdb under 2017. The study in broad terms: In an earlier analysis of 550 to 750 of the donors, roughly 300 Gb of sequence data and about 110 million unique TCR beta sequences from about 190 million T cells were reported. Genome-wide SNP genotypes for about 60% of the roughly 670 donors were used in a later genetic analysis, which treated that subset as a discovery cohort. Besides the first cohort of around 670 subjects, a separate validation cohort made up of roughly 130 different subjects was used. To predict cytomegalovirus infection status, the study brought together high-throughput TCR immunosequencing, statistical association of individual TCRs with disease status, and machine learning. Among the roughly 390 genotyped donors, under 90% belonged to the genetic ancestry cluster associated with self-reported Caucasian donors. Every repertoire in the discovery cohort had been generated on one and the same sequencing platform. The study was designed to test whether signatures of past pathogen exposure could be identified by cataloging public T cell receptors. HLA typing covered class I and class II loci at four-digit resolution. Typing coverage differed by locus: A, B, C, DRB1 and DQB1 were typed in roughly 620-630 donors, DQA1 in 522, DPA1 in around 600, and DPB1 in roughly 450. Because of strong linkage in the cohort, 4 to 6 DR-DQ haplotypes were treated as single units for association and clustering. Roughly 300 gigabases of sequencing data and around 85 million unique TCR sequences made up an early release that covered 500 to 700 HLA-typed donors. Alongside the repertoire data, information on donor age, sex, ethnicity and CMV serostatus was compiled. The later analysis used no new phenotypic data to find candidate immune exposures, relying instead on TCR beta sequences and their occurrence across donors. An earlier analysis of approximately 630 of the donors applied high-throughput TCR beta sequencing to assess whether each TCR beta V gene segment acted as functional or pseudogenic. Among about 410 genotyped donors of the cohort, an average of around 250,000 unique TCR beta nucleotide sequences was sequenced per donor, of which about 20% were non-productive. To study patterns of TCR occurrence, a later analysis re-analyzed previously published TCR beta repertoires from several hundred donors and added high-resolution HLA genotyping. The study profiled the T cell repertoires of about 720 subjects by immunosequencing and related them to cytomegalovirus serostatus. Broader findings and caveats from the paper: V-gene and J-gene trimming of TCR beta chains was associated with a missense DCLRE1C variant in a later genetic analysis, and the association was replicated in an independent cohort. Assigning TCR associations to individual alleles was difficult when HLA alleles, especially DR and DQ, strongly co-occurred. According to a later analysis, most CMV-associated TCR beta chains appeared to be HLA-restricted, and the HLA associations seemed to be driven largely by CMV exposure. The presence/absence analyses assumed that sequencing depth was roughly uniform across donors, and that assumption may not be true. A later analysis found that HLA-associated TCR beta chains were more clonally expanded and had lower generation probabilities than equally common non-associated chains. In vitro tests confirmed that three of the cytomegalovirus-associated TCR beta chains recognize cytomegalovirus antigens. A later genetic analysis reported fewer N-insertions in productive TCRs among donors in an Asian-associated ancestry cluster than the approximately 670-donor mean. Correlated functional status among segregating V segments might reflect linkage disequilibrium, but an unknown experimental factor could not be ruled out. Broadly in line with IMGT annotations, most TCR beta V segments showed up in productive rearrangements about 90% or about 30% of the time in an earlier analysis of under 700 of the donors. Only TCR beta chains were sequenced in this cohort, and the absence of alpha or paired-chain data limited detectable features. Immune exposure information for the cohort was limited to CMV serostatus. Some IMGT-functional V segments, including TRBV6-2 and TRBV6-3, could not be told apart with the 87-base-pair reads, so those segments were excluded. A later analysis reported that several top co-occurrence clusters appeared linked to parvovirus B19, influenza, CMV and Epstein-Barr virus. HLA typing was unavailable for some donors at each locus, so association tests used only the typed subset. Specific HLA alleles were associated with around 18,000 TCR beta sequences at a false discovery rate of 0.05 in a later analysis. The study gave a list of over 150 TCR beta chains associated with cytomegalovirus. A further reported finding was that TCR beta sequences accurately predicted the HLA-A and HLA-B alleles for most subjects in the first cohort. Most TCR sequences were seen in very few donors, while some public TCRs were found in many individuals. The authors suggested that the approach could potentially be extended to other disease states and immunological phenotypes. According to a later analysis, TCR association rates differed among HLA loci, with DRB1 alleles showing the most associated TCRs and HLA-C alleles showing the fewest. The earlier analysis of 450 to 700 of the donors excluded 15 to 20 rarely observed V segments, including chromosome 9 orphons, because counts were too low. The classifier was reported to diagnose cytomegalovirus status with high specificity and sensitivity in both the original and validation cohorts. The sequencing pipeline was judged likely to have produced a cluster of highly shared sequence variants as a technical artifact.

Library preparation employed the immunoSEQ multiplex PCR assay. For the multiplex PCR, a mixture combining 60 forward primers for TCR Vbeta segments and 13 reverse primers for TCR Jbeta segments was used. The CDR3 region of rearranged TCR beta genes was amplified from genomic DNA with a multiplex PCR assay. The amplified TCR beta libraries were sequenced on the Illumina HiSeq System as 87-base-pair reads. Concerning the study's data processing: A later analysis tallied tens of millions of unique TCR beta chains across the 550 to 850 repertoires, and approximately 12 million of those chains were shared by two or more donors. To remove PCR and sequencing errors, raw reads were error-corrected and collapsed into unique sequences using a nearest-neighbor algorithm that merged closely related sequences. V, D and J gene segments were assigned by aligning CDR3 sequences to IMGT reference sequences. For a sequence to be retained, a match of at least six nucleotides to both a V gene segment and a J gene segment was required. A rearrangement counted as productive if the CDR3 had no stop codons and remained in frame with V and J, and every other rearrangement counted as non-productive. CDR3 was defined by IMGT convention, running from the second conserved V-encoded cysteine to the conserved J-encoded phenylalanine. The earlier analysis of about 530 of the donors excluded any sequence lacking an unambiguous match to a single V gene segment. An earlier analysis of a few hundred of the donors called V segments functional above 56.7% productive rearrangements and segregating when the between-donor standard deviation exceeded 5%. A statistical classification framework was built to diagnose cytomegalovirus status from the catalog of TCR beta chain sequences. A later analysis assigned V and J genes by comparing TCR nucleotide sequences with IMGT/GENE-DB human TR gene sequences. Using the TCRdist pipeline, a later analysis assigned CDR3 sequences along with most-parsimonious VDJ recombination scenarios. In a later analysis, each TCR beta chain was defined by its CDR3 amino acid sequence together with its V-gene family, and reads lacking a unique V-gene family were excluded. In a later analysis, 450 to 600 highly shared, low-generation-probability nucleotide sequences were removed to address suspected cross-contamination and a sequencing artifact. In a later analysis, a clonal expansion index for each public chain was calculated from normalized within-repertoire ranks of inferred template counts. A later analysis computed generation probabilities with a VDJ recombination model fitted to out-of-frame rearrangements, and checked the results against IGoR. In a later analysis, hypergeometric tests were used to score TCR-TCR, TCR-HLA and TCR-CMV co-occurrence, with a repertoire-size bias correction applied to TCR pairs. To estimate false discovery rates, a later analysis permuted the HLA or CMV assignments 20 times. In a later analysis, co-occurring TCRs were grouped with DBSCAN, and TCRdist sequence similarity was added when clustering was performed within HLA-allele-positive subsets. Co-occurrence clustering excluded repertoires with fewer than 30,000 or more than 120,000 public chains, plus five with anomalous nucleotide sharing. As stored in TCRdb, this immuneACCESS dataset retains in-frame rearrangements with V and J assigned. A fraction of the clones does not appear; measured against another copy, unresolved V genes explain less than half of the discrepancy, and the remainder lacks a known reason. The DNA gave D and trimming, while V, J and clone size come from that table. In this sample's table one finds 100,000 to 150,000 clones. Approximately 1.8% of the sample belongs to the ten largest clones.

The CDR3 has 14 amino acids, counting the end cysteine and phenylalanine. Solely the CDR3 DNA is kept, with 42 bases framed from the first base. The germline V gene gives CDR1 as MRHNA and CDR2 as SNTAGT. The germline ends are 16 bases apart after V is trimmed by 6 bases and J by 7 bases. The cohort was made up of hundreds of healthy bone marrow donors. Cohort members were all nominally healthy when sampled, although unrecorded immune exposures were likely present. The donor was CMV seronegative and was included in the group of hundreds of seronegative cohort members. Every donor gave a peripheral blood sample, and the peripheral blood mononuclear cells from that sample were used for TCR beta sequencing. The Qiagen DNeasy Blood Extraction Kit was used to extract genomic DNA from the blood cell samples. As concerns this clone: Its specific antigen is unknown.

Recombination linked TRBV6-4 to TRBJ2-1, and perhaps TRBD1 as D gene, on 6 matching bases. The sequencing sample was made of PBMCs. This clonotype was sampled from a man between 18 and 29 years old in good health and CMV-seronegative. Here is the DNA: TGTGCCAGCAGGACAACAACAGGGATTAATGAGCAGTTCTTC. Its amino acids are CASRTTTGINEQFF.